The entry below gives a single TCR beta chain sequence along with its context. Its target is unknown. Repertoires were generated with immunoSEQ multiplex PCR, while TCRdb's copy carries only in-frame clones and drops some. The sample yields about 2.3 million clones, just under 95% seen once. The data are from a study of shared clonotypes between healthy human individuals. This CDR3 has 17 residues. Germline CDR1 LGHNA, CDR2 YNFKEQ. Between the trimmed V and J ends, which lost 0 bases and 3 bases, there was a span of 14 bases. Findings of the study overall: Deeper or shallower sequencing was expected to change how clonotypes are shared among donors.

The rearrangement uses TRBV4-2 and TRBJ2-2, with a weak D call TRBD2 (6 bases). This TCR was sampled from a man between 18 and 35 years old in good health. Some clones in this sample may be carry-over from other donors' samples. The sequenced sample consisted of naive CD4+ T cells from PBMCs. Documented subset: CD45RA+ positively selected. The CDR3 spells CASSQDLVSGDTGELFF. The CDR3 DNA reads TGTGCCAGCAGCCAAGATCTTGTCTCGGGGGACACCGGGGAGCTGTTTTTT.